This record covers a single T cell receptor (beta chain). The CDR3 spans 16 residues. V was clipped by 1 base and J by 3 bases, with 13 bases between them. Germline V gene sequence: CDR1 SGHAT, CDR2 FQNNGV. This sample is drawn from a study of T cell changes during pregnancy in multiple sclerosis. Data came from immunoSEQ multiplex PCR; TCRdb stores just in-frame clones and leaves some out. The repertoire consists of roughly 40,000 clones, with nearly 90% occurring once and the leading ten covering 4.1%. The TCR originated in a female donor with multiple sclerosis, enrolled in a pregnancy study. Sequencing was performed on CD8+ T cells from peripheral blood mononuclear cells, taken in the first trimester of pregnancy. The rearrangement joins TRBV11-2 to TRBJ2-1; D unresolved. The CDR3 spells CASSLGLATYYNEQFF. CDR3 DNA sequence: TGTGCCAGCAGCTTAGGGTTAGCTACCTACTACAATGAGCAGTTCTTC. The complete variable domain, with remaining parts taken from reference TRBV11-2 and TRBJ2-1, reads EAGVAQSPRYKIIEKRQSVAFWCNPISGHATLYWYQQILGQGPKLLIQFQNNGVVDDSQLPKDRFSAERLKGVDSTLKIQPAKLEDSAVYLCASSLGLATYYNEQFFGPGTRLTVL.